This T cell receptor beta chain came from a study of T cells expressing NK-cell markers (dated by TCRdb to the early 2020s). Regarding the study in general: Three sorted T-cell subsets (CD3+CD56+NKG2C+, CD3+CD56+NKG2C- and CD3+CD56-NKG2C+) from under 10 donors had their TCR beta-chain repertoires profiled. Among the eight sequenced donors, only one was HCMV-seronegative, while the other seven were HCMV-seropositive. All eight donors whose samples were sequenced were randomly selected healthy volunteers, three of them men and five women. Libraries were sequenced as 2 x 150 bp reads on Illumina HiSeq 2000/2500, MiSeq or NextSeq.

A remark on this clonotype: Its antigen specificity is not known.

Sequencing was performed on an Illumina HiSeq 2000. TCR beta cDNA libraries were prepared using 5'RACE template switching, which introduced a universal primer site and unique molecular identifiers. Priming for cDNA synthesis came from the TCR beta constant segment, and two successive PCR amplification steps followed. In the paper's pipeline: MIGEC was used to demultiplex reads and group reads by UMI, and MiTCR was used to assemble and quantify clonotypes. To remove erroneous sequences, TCR cDNA sequences were retained only when supported by two or more reads. Downstream repertoire analysis used the tcR package, and clonotypes were matched across fractions by CDR3 nucleotide sequence plus V segment. VDJmatch was used to annotate antigen specificity against VDJdb, with one amino acid substitution in CDR3 allowed. The reads went through TCRdb reprocessing, and each CDR3 protein sequence gets one entry with no DNA. What appears here as the V and J calls and clone size reflects TCRdb's work, not the paper's. The sample's table lists a count of 350,000 to 450,000 distinct CDR3 sequences. The ten biggest clones cover around 5.3% of the sample.

HCMV serostatus was determined by detecting HCMV-specific IgG in serum with a commercial ELISA kit. Peripheral blood mononuclear cells were isolated from blood by Ficoll density gradient centrifugation. Results and caveats for the whole study, not just this receptor: Those dominant clonotypes were again the most abundant among CD3+CD56-NKG2C+ cells in a handful of donors, at roughly 25-60.1%. It remained unclear whether the expanded NKG2C-expressing T cell clones were specific for HCMV antigens. In a handful of donors, the dominant CD3+CD56+NKG2C+ clonotypes ranked among the top 10 CD8+ clonotypes, making up roughly 1.0-8% of CD8+ T cells.

The CDR3 covers 16 residues, taking in both the cysteine and the phenylalanine. The protein alone is recorded here. CDR1 and CDR2 were assigned from the germline V gene as SGDLS and YYNGEE. The sequenced sample was blood T cells: a sorted CD56 or NKG2C T cell subset, CD4+ or CD8+ T cells, or bulk PBMC T cells (not recorded which). The rearranged chain carries TRBV9 and TRBJ2-6; lacking DNA, the TRBD1 call made by TCRdb goes unchecked. The receptor comes from a man aged 18-70 years in good health. The CDR3 corresponds to CASSARGKSGANVLTF.